The 19 T cell receptor beta chains below all came from one sample that was sequenced in a study of radiation and T cells in renal cell carcinoma. Indicated time point: baseline pretreatment blood. As to treatment: 15 Gy SBRT to primary tumor, nephrectomy 4 weeks later. The repertoire was sequenced with immunoSEQ multiplex PCR; TCRdb's copy has only in-frame clones and lacks some. The data contain about 130,000 clones, about 88% of them seen just once; the ten biggest clones take up around 12%. Sequences were derived from blood, sampled from a patient whose treatment included radiotherapy and nephrectomy. The receptors here all came from a woman aged 45-60 years with renal cell carcinoma.

This chain joins TRBV6-6 and TRBJ2-7, with a weak D call TRBD2 (6 bases). This CDR3 region has 16 residues. Germline V gives CDR1 MNHNY, CDR2 SVGAGI (reference sequence). Trimming stripped 6 bases from V and 3 bases from J, with 21 bases between. The CDR3 nucleotides read TGTGCCAGCAGCCCACAACAGCTGACAGCGGGCTACGAGCAGTACTTC. This sequence encodes CASSPQQLTAGYEQYF.

The chain joins TRBV4-1 to TRBJ2-3; D unresolved. The ends were cut back, 1 base at V and 6 bases at J, with 11 bases in the middle. The CDR3 length is 14 residues. CDR1 MGHRA and CDR2 YSYEKL come from the germline V gene. The CDR3 spells CASSQALVVDTQYF. The CDR3 bases are TGCGCCAGCAGCCAAGCCCTAGTTGTCGATACGCAGTATTTT.

The chain employs TRBV9 and TRBJ2-1, with a tentative D call TRBD2 (5 bases). The CDR3 spans 16 residues. CDR1 SGDLS and CDR2 YYNGEE come from the germline V gene. Trimming shortened V by 6 bases and J by 4 bases, and 20 bases separated the two germline ends. DNA of the CDR3: TGTGCCAGCAACGACCCCGGCTCGACGGGATACAATGAGCAGTTCTTC. Protein sequence: CASNDPGSTGYNEQFF.

The chain employs TRBV19 and TRBJ2-2; TRBD2 is a possible D gene (5 bases). CDR1 is LNHDA and CDR2 is SQIVND in the germline V gene (reference sequence). V was clipped by 3 bases and J by 4 bases, with 9 bases between them. This CDR3 is built from 14 residues. This CDR3 reads CASSITTSTGELFF. CDR3 DNA sequence: TGTGCCAGTAGTATTACCACTAGCACCGGGGAGCTGTTTTTT. The whole variable domain, remainder taken from reference TRBV19 and TRBJ2-2, is DGGITQSPKYLFRKEGQNVTLSCEQNLNHDAMYWYRQDPGQGLRLIYYSQIVNDFQKGDIAEGYSVSREKKESFPLTVTSAQKNPTAFYLCASSITTSTGELFFGEGSRLTVL.

The chain links TRBV7-8 to TRBJ2-3; 12 bases align to TRBD2. The CDR3 contains 17 residues. After removal of 1 base from V and 3 bases from J, the junction contained 5 bases not matched to a gene. From germline, CDR1 is SGHVS and CDR2 FQNEAQ. The CDR3 here is CASSLEATSGGTDTQYF. CDR3 in DNA: TGTGCCAGCAGCTTAGAGGCGACTAGCGGGGGTACAGATACGCAGTATTTT.

The chain links TRBV9 to TRBJ1-2; D gene ambiguous. Germline V CDR1 and CDR2: SGDLS, YYNGEE. V was cut by 4 bases and J by 4 bases, with 14 bases left in between. This CDR3 region has 14 residues. This CDR3 is CASSLTGEAYGYTF. Written as DNA, the CDR3 is TGTGCCAGCAGCTTGACCGGGGAGGCCTATGGCTACACCTTC.

The V call is TRBV6-1, the J call TRBJ2-1; 7 bases match TRBD1. From germline, CDR1 is MNHNS and CDR2 SASEGT. The ends lost 8 bases at V and 2 bases at J; junction bases unmatched: 6. The CDR3 has 14 residues. The CDR3 region is CASCQQGPYNEQFF. In nucleotides, the CDR3 is TGTGCCAGCTGTCAACAGGGGCCCTACAATGAGCAGTTCTTC.

The chain joins TRBV11-2 to TRBJ2-2, with a tentative D call TRBD1 (5 bases). Trimming removed 6 bases at V and 5 bases at J, with 10 bases between. CDR1 SGHAT and CDR2 FQNNGV come from the germline V gene. CDR3 size: 13 residues. CDR3 residues: CASSFGHTGELFF. In DNA, the CDR3 is TGTGCCAGCAGTTTCGGACATACCGGGGAGCTGTTTTTT. The whole variable domain, remainder taken from reference TRBV11-2 and TRBJ2-2, is EAGVAQSPRYKIIEKRQSVAFWCNPISGHATLYWYQQILGQGPKLLIQFQNNGVVDDSQLPKDRFSAERLKGVDSTLKIQPAKLEDSAVYLCASSFGHTGELFFGEGSRLTVL.

The chain has TRBV6-1 and TRBJ2-3, with TRBD1 matching over 10 bases. CDR1 and CDR2 from the germline V gene are MNHNS and SASEGT. Unmatched junction bases numbered 9, after V lost 6 bases and J lost 6 bases. This CDR3 has 15 residues. CDR3 loop: CASRVDRGGLDTQYF. For the CDR3, the DNA is TGTGCCAGCAGGGTGGACAGGGGGGGTTTGGATACGCAGTATTTT.

The chain is built from TRBV5-1 and TRBJ1-2, with TRBD1 matching over 8 bases. The CDR3 is 13 residues long. With V trimmed by 3 bases and J by 8 bases, 6 bases remained unmatched. Germline V gives CDR1 SGHRS, CDR2 YFSETQ. In nucleotides, the CDR3 is TGCGCCAGCAGCTCTCAGGGGGCAGGAGGCTACACCTTC. Its translation is CASSSQGAGGYTF.

In its sample, this clone was seen a few times. The rearrangement uses TRBV19 and TRBJ2-3; 9 nucleotides align to TRBD2. The CDR3 is made up of 16 amino acids. Germline-derived CDR1 and CDR2 are LNHDA and SQIVND (reference sequence). The ends lost 1 base at V and 6 bases at J; junction bases unmatched: 8. CDR3: CASSIGGSGGTDTQYF. The CDR3, as DNA: TGTGCCAGTAGTATAGGGGGTAGCGGGGGTACGGATACGCAGTATTTT.

This clone occurred once. The CDR3 DNA sequence: TGCAGCGTTGGACTTCCCCAGGTGGGACGCTACACCTTC. This sequence encodes CSVGLPQVGRYTF. The V gene is TRBV29-1, the J gene TRBJ1-2, with a possible D match to TRBD1 (5 bases). CDR1 SQVTM and CDR2 ANQGSEA come from the germline V gene. V gave up 4 bases and J gave up 9 bases, with 18 bases separating them. This CDR3 is built from 13 residues.

The chain carries TRBV14 and TRBJ2-7; TRBD1 is a possible D gene (5 bases). The CDR3 sequence is 17 residues long. The V end was cut by 2 bases, the J end by 2 bases, with 19 bases between. Germline CDR1 reads SGHDN; CDR2 reads FVKESK. The CDR3, as DNA: TGTGCCAGCAGCCAAACCTATACAGGACCGAATCCCTACGAGCAGTACTTC. It yields the protein CASSQTYTGPNPYEQYF.

The J gene is TRBJ1-5, the V gene TRBV6-5; D call uncertain. This CDR3 has 14 amino acids. V was trimmed by 4 bases and J by 4 bases, leaving 11 bases between them. Germline values: CDR1 MNHEY, CDR2 SVGAGI. The CDR3 region is CASSLQEVNQPQHF. As DNA, the CDR3 is TGTGCCAGCAGTTTACAAGAAGTAAATCAGCCCCAGCATTTT.

This clone was detected once. The V gene is TRBV5-1, the J gene TRBJ2-2, with a weak D call TRBD2 (6 bases). Germline CDR1 SGHRS, CDR2 YFSETQ. V was trimmed by 7 bases and J by 4 bases, leaving 17 bases between them. This CDR3 comprises 15 residues. Here the CDR3 reads CASLPGGIGTGELFF. In DNA form, the CDR3 reads TGCGCCAGCCTCCCTGGGGGGATCGGCACCGGGGAGCTGTTTTTT.

This chain connects TRBV7-9 to TRBJ2-3; D gene ambiguous. This CDR3 region has 13 residues. Looked up from germline, CDR1 is SEHNR and CDR2 is FQNEAQ (reference sequence). Trimming removed 1 base at V and 2 bases at J, with 4 bases between. CDR3 region: CASSLGITDTQYF. The CDR3 DNA is TGTGCCAGCAGCTTAGGAATCACAGATACGCAGTATTTT.

The genes are TRBV7-9 and TRBJ1-6, with a possible D match to TRBD1 (6 bases). Trimming shortened V by 5 bases and J by 11 bases, and 19 bases separated the two germline ends. This CDR3 region has 15 residues. Germline CDR1 SEHNR, CDR2 FQNEAQ (reference sequence). Here the CDR3 DNA reads TGTGCCAGCAGCATTGACCAGGGGCTTTTGACACCCCTCCACTTT. The encoded protein is CASSIDQGLLTPLHF.

The chain links TRBV25-1 to TRBJ2-5; D possibly corresponds to TRBD1 (6 bases). Trimming took off 6 bases at V and 5 bases at J, with 19 bases between the two ends. This CDR3 region has 15 residues. Germline values: CDR1 MGHDK, CDR2 SYGVNS. The CDR3 reads CASSQTRGVRETQYF. DNA of the CDR3: TGTGCCAGCAGCCAAACCAGGGGAGTGCGGGAGACCCAGTACTTC. Full variable domain (remainder filled in from reference TRBV25-1 and TRBJ2-5): EADIYQTPRYLVIGTGKKITLECSQTMGHDKMYWYQQDPGMELHLIHYSYGVNSTEKGDLSSESTVSRIRTEHFPLTLESARPSHTSQYLCASSQTRGVRETQYFGPGTRLLVL.

The J gene is TRBJ1-5, the V gene TRBV6-6; 7 bases map to TRBD1. This CDR3 spans 14 amino acids. The germline V gene has CDR1 MNHNY and CDR2 SVGAGI (reference sequence). V was clipped by 6 bases and J by 3 bases; unmatched bases: 5. The CDR3 is CASSPGQINQPQHF. CDR3 coding DNA: TGTGCCAGCAGCCCGGGACAGATCAATCAGCCCCAGCATTTT.